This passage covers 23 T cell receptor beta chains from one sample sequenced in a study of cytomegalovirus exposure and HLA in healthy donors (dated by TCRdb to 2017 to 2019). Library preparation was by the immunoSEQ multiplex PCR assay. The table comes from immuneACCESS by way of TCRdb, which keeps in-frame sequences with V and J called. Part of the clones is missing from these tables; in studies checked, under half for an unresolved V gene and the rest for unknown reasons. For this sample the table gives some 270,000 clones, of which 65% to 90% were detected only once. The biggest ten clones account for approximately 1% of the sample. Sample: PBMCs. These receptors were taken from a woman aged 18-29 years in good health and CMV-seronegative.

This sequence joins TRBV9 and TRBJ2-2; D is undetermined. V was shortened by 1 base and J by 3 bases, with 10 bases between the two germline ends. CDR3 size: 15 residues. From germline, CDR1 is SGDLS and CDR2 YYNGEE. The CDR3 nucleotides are TGTGCCAGCAGCGTACGTCCGGTGGACACCGGGGAGCTGTTTTTT. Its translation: CASSVRPVDTGELFF.

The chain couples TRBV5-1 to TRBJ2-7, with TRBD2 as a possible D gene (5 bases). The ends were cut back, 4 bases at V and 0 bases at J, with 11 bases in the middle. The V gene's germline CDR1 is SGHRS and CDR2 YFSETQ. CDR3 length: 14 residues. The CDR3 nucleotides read TGCGCCAGCAGCCCGACCGGGAACTCCTACGAGCAGTACTTC. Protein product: CASSPTGNSYEQYF.

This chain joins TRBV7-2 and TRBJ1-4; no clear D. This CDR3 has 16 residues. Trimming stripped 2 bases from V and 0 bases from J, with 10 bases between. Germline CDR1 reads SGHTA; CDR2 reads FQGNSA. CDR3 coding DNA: TGTGCCAGCAGCTTATATGGACTTGCAACTAATGAAAAACTGTTTTTT. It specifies CASSLYGLATNEKLFF.

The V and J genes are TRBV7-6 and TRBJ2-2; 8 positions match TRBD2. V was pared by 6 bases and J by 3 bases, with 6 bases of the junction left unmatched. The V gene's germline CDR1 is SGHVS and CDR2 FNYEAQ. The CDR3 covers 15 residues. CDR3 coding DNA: TGTGCCAGCAGGGGGGCAGCGGGGGACACCGGGGAGCTGTTTTTT. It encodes CASRGAAGDTGELFF.

This chain's CDR3 is CATLGSRQETQYF. The CDR3 region has the DNA TGTGCCACCCTAGGATCGAGGCAAGAGACCCAGTACTTC. This chain links TRBV28 with TRBJ2-5; D uncertain. This CDR3 region has 13 residues. The germline gives CDR1 MDHEN, CDR2 SYDVKM. The V and J ends lost 10 bases and 2 bases respectively, with 14 bases between them.

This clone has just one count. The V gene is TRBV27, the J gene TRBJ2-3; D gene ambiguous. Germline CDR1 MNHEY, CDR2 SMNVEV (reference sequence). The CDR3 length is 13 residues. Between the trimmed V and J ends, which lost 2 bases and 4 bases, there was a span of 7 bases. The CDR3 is CASSLLRADTQYF. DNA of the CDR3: TGTGCCAGCAGTTTACTCCGGGCAGATACGCAGTATTTT.

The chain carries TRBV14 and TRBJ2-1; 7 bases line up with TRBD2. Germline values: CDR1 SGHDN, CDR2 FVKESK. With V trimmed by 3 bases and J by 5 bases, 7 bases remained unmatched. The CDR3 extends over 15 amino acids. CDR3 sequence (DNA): TGTGCCAGCAGCCACTATAACGGGGGGAACAATGAGCAGTTCTTC. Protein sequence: CASSHYNGGNNEQFF. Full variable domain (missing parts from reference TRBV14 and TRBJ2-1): EAGVTQFPSHSVIEKGQTVTLRCDPISGHDNLYWYRRVMGKEIKFLLHFVKESKQDESGMPNNRFLAERTGGTYSTLKVQPAELEDSGVYFCASSHYNGGNNEQFFGPGTRLTVL.

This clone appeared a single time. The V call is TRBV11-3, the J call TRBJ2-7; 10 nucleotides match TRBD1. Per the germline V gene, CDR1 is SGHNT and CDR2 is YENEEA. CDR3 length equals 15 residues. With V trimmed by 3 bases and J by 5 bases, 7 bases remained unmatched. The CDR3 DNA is TGTGCCAGCAGCTTGTATTCGACAGGGGGCAACGAGCAGTACTTC. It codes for CASSLYSTGGNEQYF.

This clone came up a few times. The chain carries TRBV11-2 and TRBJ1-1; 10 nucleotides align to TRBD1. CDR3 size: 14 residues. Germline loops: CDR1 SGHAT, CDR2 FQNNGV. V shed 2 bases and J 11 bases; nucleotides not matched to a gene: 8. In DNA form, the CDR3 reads TGTGCCAGCAGCTTATTTGAGGGACAGGGGTATGCTTTCTTT. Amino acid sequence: CASSLFEGQGYAFF.

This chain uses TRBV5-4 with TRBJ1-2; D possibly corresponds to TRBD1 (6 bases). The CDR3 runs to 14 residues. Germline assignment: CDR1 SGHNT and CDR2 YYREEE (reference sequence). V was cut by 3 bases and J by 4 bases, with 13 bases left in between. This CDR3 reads CASSWLDRLYGYTF. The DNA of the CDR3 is TGTGCCAGCAGCTGGCTGGACAGACTCTATGGCTACACCTTC.

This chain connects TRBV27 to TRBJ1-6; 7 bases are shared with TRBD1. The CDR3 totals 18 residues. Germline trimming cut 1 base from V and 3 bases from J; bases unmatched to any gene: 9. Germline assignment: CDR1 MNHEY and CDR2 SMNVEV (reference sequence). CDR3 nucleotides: TGTGCCAGCAGTTTATTACCGCCCGGGGACAGCTATAATTCACCCCTCCACTTT. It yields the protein CASSLLPPGDSYNSPLHF.

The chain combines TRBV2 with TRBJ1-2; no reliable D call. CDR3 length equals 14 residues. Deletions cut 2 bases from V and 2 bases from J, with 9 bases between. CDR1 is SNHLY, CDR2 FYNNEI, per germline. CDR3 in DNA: TGTGCCAGCAGTGAACGGGAGTTAAACTATGGCTACACCTTC. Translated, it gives CASSERELNYGYTF.

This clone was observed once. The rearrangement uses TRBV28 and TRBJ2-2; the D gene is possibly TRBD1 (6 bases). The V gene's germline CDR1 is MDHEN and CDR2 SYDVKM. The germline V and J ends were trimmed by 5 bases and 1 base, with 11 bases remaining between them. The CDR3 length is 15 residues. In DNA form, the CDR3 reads TGTGCCAGCAGTCCAACAGGGTGGAACACCGGGGAGCTGTTTTTT. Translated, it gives CASSPTGWNTGELFF.

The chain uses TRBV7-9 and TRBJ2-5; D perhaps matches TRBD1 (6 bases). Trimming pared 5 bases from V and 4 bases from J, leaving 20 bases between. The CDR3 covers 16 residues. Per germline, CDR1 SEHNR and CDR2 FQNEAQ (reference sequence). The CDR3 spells CASSPRGRGLGETQYF. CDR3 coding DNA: TGTGCCAGCAGCCCCAGGGGCAGGGGCTTAGGAGAGACCCAGTACTTC.

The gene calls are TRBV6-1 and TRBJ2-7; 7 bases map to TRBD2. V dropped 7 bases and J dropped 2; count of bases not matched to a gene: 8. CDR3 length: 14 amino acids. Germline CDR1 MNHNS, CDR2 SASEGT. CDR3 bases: TGTGCCAGCACCTTGGCTAGCGGCACCTACGAGCAGTACTTC. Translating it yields CASTLASGTYEQYF.

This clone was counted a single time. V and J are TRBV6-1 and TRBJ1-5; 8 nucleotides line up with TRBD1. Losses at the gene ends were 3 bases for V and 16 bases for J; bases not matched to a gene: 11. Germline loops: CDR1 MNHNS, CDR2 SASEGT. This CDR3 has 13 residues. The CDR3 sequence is CASSDTGQGSCHF. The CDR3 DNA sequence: TGTGCCAGCAGTGATACAGGACAGGGTTCGTGTCATTTT.

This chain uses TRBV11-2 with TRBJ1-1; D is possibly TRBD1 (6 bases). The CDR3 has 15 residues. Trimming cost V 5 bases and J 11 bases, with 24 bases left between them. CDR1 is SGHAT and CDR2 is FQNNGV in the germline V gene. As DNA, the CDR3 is TGTGCCAGCAGCGGCCCGATCTGGTACCCAGGGGAGGCTTTCTTT. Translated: CASSGPIWYPGEAFF.

The CDR3 DNA is TGTGCCAGCAGCGGAGCAGGCGCGGGGACTGAAGCTTTCTTT. Encoded protein: CASSGAGAGTEAFF. The J gene is TRBJ1-1, the V gene TRBV11-3, with no clear D. The CDR3 runs to 14 residues. The V end lost 5 bases, the J end lost 5 bases, and 15 bases lay between the germline ends. Germline loops: CDR1 SGHNT, CDR2 YENEEA.

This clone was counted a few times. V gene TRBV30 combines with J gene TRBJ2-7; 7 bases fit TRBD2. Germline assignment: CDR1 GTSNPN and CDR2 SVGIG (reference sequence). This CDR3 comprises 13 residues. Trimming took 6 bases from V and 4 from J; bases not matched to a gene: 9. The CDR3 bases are TGTGCCTGCACCCAGGGACTACAGTACGAGCAGTACTTC. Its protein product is CACTQGLQYEQYF.

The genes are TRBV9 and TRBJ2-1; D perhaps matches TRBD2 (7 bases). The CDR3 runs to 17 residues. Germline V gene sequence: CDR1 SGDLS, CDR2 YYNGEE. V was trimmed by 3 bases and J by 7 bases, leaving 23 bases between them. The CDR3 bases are TGTGCCAGCAGCGCCCGAGGAGGCGGGGGCAGCTGGAATGAGCAGTTCTTC. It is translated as CASSARGGGGSWNEQFF.

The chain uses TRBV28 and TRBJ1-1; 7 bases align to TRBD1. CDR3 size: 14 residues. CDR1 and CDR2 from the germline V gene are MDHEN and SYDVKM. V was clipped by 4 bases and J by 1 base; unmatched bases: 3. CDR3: CASSSGQENTEAFF. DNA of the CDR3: TGTGCCAGCAGTTCTGGACAGGAGAACACTGAAGCTTTCTTT.

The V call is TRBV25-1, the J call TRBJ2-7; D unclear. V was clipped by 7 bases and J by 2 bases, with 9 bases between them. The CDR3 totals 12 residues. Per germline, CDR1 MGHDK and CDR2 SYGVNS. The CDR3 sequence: CASMTTPYEQYF. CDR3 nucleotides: TGTGCCAGCATGACGACTCCCTACGAGCAGTACTTC.

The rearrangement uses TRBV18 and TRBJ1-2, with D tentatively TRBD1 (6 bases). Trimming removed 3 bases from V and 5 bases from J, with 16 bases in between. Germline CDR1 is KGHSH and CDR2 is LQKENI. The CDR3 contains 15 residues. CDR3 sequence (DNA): TGTGCCAGCTCACCCCTCCGGGACATAGAATATGGCTACACCTTC. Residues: CASSPLRDIEYGYTF.